Shown below are 32 T cell receptor beta chains from a single sample sequenced in a study of T cell responses to AZD1222 COVID-19 vaccine (dated by TCRdb to the early 2020s). Libraries were constructed by the immunoSEQ multiplex PCR assay. Imported from immuneACCESS, the table was reduced by TCRdb to in-frame sequences with V and J called. These copies leave out some clones; in studies compared against another copy, an unresolved V gene accounts for under half, and the cause of the remainder is not known. This sample lists nearly 100,000 clones; 88% were detected once. The ten biggest clones cover 2.8% of the sample. The intended sense of this specimen's time point label: baseline before first vaccination. Sequenced material: peripheral blood, taken on day 0 of AZD1222 vaccination. The receptors were sampled from an adult in good health.

There are a few counts of this clone. CDR3 protein: CASSDNERRTGGAKYEQYF. The CDR3 DNA reads as TGTGCCAGCAGCGACAACGAACGTAGGACAGGGGGCGCGAAATACGAGCAGTACTTC. The chain carries TRBV7-9 and TRBJ2-7; TRBD1 agrees at 11 bases. V lost 5 bases to trimming and J lost 4 bases; unmatched junction nucleotides: 19. The germline CDR1 and CDR2 sequences are SEHNR and FQNEAQ (reference sequence). The CDR3 contains 19 residues.

The rearrangement joins TRBV2 to TRBJ1-1; weak D call: TRBD1 (5 bases). CDR3 length: 14 residues. V lost 1 base and J 5 bases, leaving 11 bases between the germline ends. Germline loops: CDR1 SNHLY, CDR2 FYNNEI. CDR3 protein: CASSEVGVRTEAFF. In nucleotides, the CDR3 is TGTGCCAGCAGTGAAGTAGGGGTGAGAACTGAAGCTTTCTTT.

V and J are TRBV27 and TRBJ2-6; unclear D gene. V dropped 5 bases and J dropped 1 base, with 9 bases sitting between them. The CDR3 sequence is 15 residues long. CDR1 is MNHEY, CDR2 SMNVEV, per germline (reference sequence). The CDR3 is CASSPLRSGANVLTF. The CDR3 DNA sequence: TGTGCCAGCAGTCCATTGCGGTCTGGGGCCAACGTCCTGACTTTC.

The chain links TRBV9 to TRBJ1-2; a weak D match, TRBD1 (6 bases). V gave up 4 bases and J gave up 0 bases, with 13 bases separating them. From germline, CDR1 is SGDLS and CDR2 YYNGEE. The CDR3 totals 15 residues. The DNA for the CDR3 is TGTGCCAGCAGCACCCGGACAGAAGCTAACTATGGCTACACCTTC. Protein: CASSTRTEANYGYTF.

The rearrangement joins TRBV4-1 to TRBJ1-3; TRBD1 is a possible D gene (5 bases). This CDR3 is built from 16 residues. The germline gives CDR1 MGHRA, CDR2 YSYEKL. V lost 1 base, J lost 3 bases, and 13 bases lay in between. DNA of the CDR3: TGCGCCAGCAGCCAAGTGGGAGGGGCGGGTGGAAACACCATATATTTT. This encodes CASSQVGGAGGNTIYF.

The rearrangement joins TRBV5-1 to TRBJ2-1; TRBD1 matches 10 bases. This CDR3 has 15 amino acids. Trimming took 4 bases from V and 3 from J; bases not matched to a gene: 4. Germline CDR1 is SGHRS and CDR2 is YFSETQ. The chain's CDR3 is CASSGGQGYYNEQFF. CDR3 coding DNA: TGCGCCAGCAGCGGGGGACAGGGGTACTACAATGAGCAGTTCTTC.

This clone came up once. The gene calls are TRBV20-1 and TRBJ2-5; D not certain. The CDR3 spans 11 residues. CDR1 and CDR2 (germline): DFQATT, SNEGSKA (reference sequence). V lost 0 bases, J lost 4 bases, and 3 bases lay in between. The CDR3 protein is CSARDRETQYF. As DNA, the CDR3 is TGCAGTGCTAGAGACAGAGAGACCCAGTACTTC.

The chain links TRBV5-1 to TRBJ1-2; a weak D match, TRBD1 (5 bases). CDR1 is SGHRS and CDR2 is YFSETQ in the germline V gene. V was trimmed by 2 bases and J by 6 bases, leaving 11 bases between them. The CDR3 length is 13 residues. CDR3 sequence: CASSFNGGDGYTF. CDR3 bases: TGCGCCAGCAGCTTCAACGGGGGTGATGGCTACACCTTC.

J is TRBJ2-1 and V is TRBV6-2 or TRBV6-3; D is uncertain. V was pared by 0 bases and J by 0 bases, with 3 bases between. The CDR3 extends over 14 amino acids. Germline V CDR1 and CDR2: MNHEY, SVGEGT. The CDR3 nucleotides are TGTGCCAGCAGTTACTCGGACTCCTACAATGAGCAGTTCTTC. This codes for CASSYSDSYNEQFF.

V usage is TRBV6-5 and J usage is TRBJ2-7; D is unresolved. CDR3 length: 15 residues. CDR1 and CDR2 (germline): MNHEY, SVGAGI. V lost 0 bases and J lost 1, with 10 bases in between. The CDR3 DNA is TGTGCCAGCAGTTACTCCTCCGGAGAATCCTACGAGCAGTACTTC. The encoded protein is CASSYSSGESYEQYF.

The chain carries TRBV6-5 and TRBJ1-6; TRBD1 matches at 7 bases. Trimming cost V 7 bases and J 7 bases; bases outside gene matches: 7. Per the germline V gene, CDR1 is MNHEY and CDR2 is SVGAGI. CDR3 length: 14 residues. The CDR3 DNA reads as TGTGCCAGCACCAAAGGACAGGCGAATTCACCCCTCCACTTT. Protein product: CASTKGQANSPLHF.

A single count supports this clone. This chain uses TRBV2 with TRBJ2-7; 12 bases agree with TRBD1. V was pared by 7 bases and J by 6 bases, with 10 bases of the junction left unmatched. Germline V gene lookup returns CDR1 SNHLY and CDR2 FYNNEI. The CDR3 consists of 15 residues. DNA of the CDR3: TGTGCCAGCATCAGGTCCGGGACAGGGGGCGCCGAGCAGTACTTC. It yields the protein CASIRSGTGGAEQYF.

This chain connects TRBV7-2 to TRBJ2-1, with TRBD2 matching over 8 bases. Trimming cost V 5 bases and J 9 bases; bases outside gene matches: 12. This CDR3 is built from 15 residues. Per germline, CDR1 SGHTA and CDR2 FQGNSA. The CDR3: CASSAGLAGGGEQFF. The DNA for the CDR3 is TGTGCCAGCAGCGCTGGACTAGCTGGAGGTGGTGAGCAGTTCTTC.

V and J are TRBV5-1 and TRBJ2-2; tentatively, D is TRBD1 (6 bases). The CDR3 consists of 15 residues. Germline V CDR1 and CDR2: SGHRS, YFSETQ. V lost 6 bases and J 6 bases, leaving 18 bases between the germline ends. The CDR3 reads CASNDRGKVSGELFF. Written as DNA, the CDR3 is TGCGCCAGCAACGATAGGGGGAAAGTTTCCGGGGAGCTGTTTTTT.

The rearrangement joins TRBV30 to TRBJ1-2; a possible D gene is TRBD1 (5 bases). The CDR3 is 15 residues long. V was clipped by 2 bases and J by 4 bases, with 17 bases between them. Germline V gives CDR1 GTSNPN, CDR2 SVGIG (reference sequence). The CDR3 here is CAWSLGRGGSYGYTF. CDR3 coding DNA: TGTGCCTGGAGTCTAGGAAGGGGAGGCTCCTATGGCTACACCTTC.

The chain couples TRBV28 to TRBJ1-3; tentatively, D is TRBD1 (5 bases). This CDR3 is 15 amino acids long. The V gene's germline CDR1 is MDHEN and CDR2 SYDVKM. V gave up 8 bases and J gave up 0 bases, with 14 bases separating them. CDR3 nucleotide sequence: TGTGCCAGCGGCTCAAACAGGCACTCTGGAAACACCATATATTTT. Its translation: CASGSNRHSGNTIYF.

This rearrangement joins TRBV30 to TRBJ1-5; D perhaps matches TRBD1 (5 bases). CDR1 is GTSNPN and CDR2 is SVGIG in the germline V gene (reference sequence). This CDR3 is 13 amino acids long. Trimming left V 3 bases short and J 5 bases short, with 11 bases between. The CDR3 is CAWSPGEYQPQHF. CDR3 DNA: TGTGCCTGGAGCCCGGGGGAGTATCAGCCCCAGCATTTT.

The chain joins TRBV5-5 to TRBJ1-2; TRBD1 agrees at 7 bases. The germline V gene encodes CDR1 SGHKS and CDR2 YYEKEE (reference sequence). The CDR3 spans 16 residues. V gave up 4 bases and J gave up 2 bases; unmatched junction bases: 11. CDR3 nucleotides: TGTGCCAGCAGCAAAAAAAGACAGGGAGGCAACTATGGCTACACCTTC. Residues: CASSKKRQGGNYGYTF.

The chain employs TRBV12-5 and TRBJ2-2; D is ambiguous. The germline V gene has CDR1 LGHNT and CDR2 FRNRAP. The ends were cut back, 6 bases at V and 0 bases at J, with 5 bases in the middle. The CDR3 is 13 residues long. Here the CDR3 reads CASGIANTGELFF. CDR3 sequence (DNA): TGTGCTAGTGGAATCGCGAACACCGGGGAGCTGTTTTTT.

The CDR3 DNA sequence: TGCAGCGCGATGGGCATCGCGAACACCGGGGAGCTGTTTTTT. This sequence encodes CSAMGIANTGELFF. V usage is TRBV29-1 and J usage is TRBJ2-2, with D hard to call. V was shortened by 7 bases and J by 0 bases, with 12 bases between the two germline ends. CDR1 is SQVTM and CDR2 is ANQGSEA in the germline V gene. The CDR3 loop spans 14 amino acids.

This clone was detected only a few times. The chain is built from TRBV3-1 (or the pseudogene TRBV3-2) and TRBJ1-4; possibly TRBD1 for D (5 bases). V was clipped by 4 bases and J by 7 bases, with 16 bases between them. This CDR3 has 15 amino acids. Germline-derived CDR1 and CDR2 are LGHDT and YNNKEL (reference sequence). The CDR3 region has the DNA TGTGCCAGCAGCCTACTACAGGCAGGAGCTGAAAAACTGTTTTTT. It codes for CASSLLQAGAEKLFF.

CDR3 coding DNA: TGTGCCAGCAGCCAACCTAGCGGGGGAAGGGGCGGGGAGCTGTTTTTT. It translates to CASSQPSGGRGGELFF. This chain joins TRBV3-1 (or the pseudogene TRBV3-2) and TRBJ2-2; 10 bases are a match to TRBD2. After removal of 2 bases from V and 7 bases from J, the junction contained 7 bases not matched to a gene. CDR3 length: 16 residues. Germline CDR1 LGHDT, CDR2 YNNKEL (reference sequence).

The rearrangement uses TRBV19 and TRBJ1-2, with 9 bases matching TRBD1. The CDR3 spans 15 residues. V lost 5 bases to trimming and J lost 3 bases; unmatched junction nucleotides: 7. The germline gives CDR1 LNHDA, CDR2 SQIVND (reference sequence). The CDR3 bases are TGTGCCAGTAGTCCCCTGGGACAGGGACACTATGGCTACACCTTC. Protein: CASSPLGQGHYGYTF.

The V call is TRBV5-5, the J call TRBJ2-5; D not certain. This CDR3 spans 14 amino acids. V lost 0 bases and J 4 bases, leaving 10 bases between the germline ends. Germline V gene sequence: CDR1 SGHKS, CDR2 YYEKEE (reference sequence). Written as DNA, the CDR3 is TGTGCCAGCAGCTTGGAGTGGGGTTCAGAGACCCAGTACTTC. Amino acid sequence: CASSLEWGSETQYF.

V gene TRBV19 combines with J gene TRBJ1-5; tentative D call: TRBD1 (5 bases). This CDR3 contains 13 residues. The germline CDR1 and CDR2 sequences are LNHDA and SQIVND (reference sequence). V lost 8 bases and J lost 1, with 9 bases in between. Here the CDR3 reads CASRWGSNQPQHF. DNA for the CDR3: TGTGCCAGTCGCTGGGGGAGCAATCAGCCCCAGCATTTT.

For this clone: Other DNA sequences in the sample encode the same CDR3. This chain links TRBV4-3 with TRBJ2-7; D is unresolved. Germline V gene data show CDR1 as LGHNA and CDR2 as YSLEER. The CDR3 sequence is 13 residues long. Trimming took off 1 base at V and 2 bases at J, with 6 bases between the two ends. As DNA, the CDR3 is TGCGCCAGCAGCCAAGGGGTAACCTACGAGCAGTACTTC. It codes for CASSQGVTYEQYF.

The CDR3 loop reads CASSYGGTDTQYF. DNA for the CDR3: TGTGCCAGCAGTTACGGGGGCACAGATACGCAGTATTTT. The rearrangement joins TRBV6-5 to TRBJ2-3; D is uncertain. Looked up from germline, CDR1 is MNHEY and CDR2 is SVGAGI. Trimming left V 2 bases short and J 1 base short, with 4 bases between. The CDR3 has 13 amino acids.

V gene TRBV4-1 combines with J gene TRBJ1-2; a possible D gene is TRBD1 (5 bases). CDR1 and CDR2 from the germline V gene are MGHRA and YSYEKL. The CDR3 length is 14 residues. Deletions cut 8 bases from V and 3 bases from J, with 16 bases between. The CDR3 here is CASSSRGLDYGYTF. The CDR3 nucleotides read TGCGCCAGCTCTTCCCGGGGGTTGGACTATGGCTACACCTTC.

The rearrangement links TRBV19 to TRBJ1-6, with TRBD1 as a possible D gene (5 bases). CDR1 is LNHDA, CDR2 SQIVND, per germline (reference sequence). CDR3 length: 14 residues. V shed 3 bases and J shed 7 bases, with 10 bases lying between them. The CDR3 DNA follows: TGTGCCAGTAGTATCAACCAGGGCAATTCACCCCTCCACTTT. Protein: CASSINQGNSPLHF.

This chain joins TRBV6-5 and TRBJ1-5, with a possible D match to TRBD1 (5 bases). The CDR3 has 14 amino acids. Germline CDR1 reads MNHEY; CDR2 reads SVGAGI. V lost 6 bases and J lost 2, with 11 bases in between. The CDR3 DNA sequence: TGTGCCAGCAGCAGGGAGTGGGGCAATCAGCCCCAGCATTTT. The encoded protein is CASSREWGNQPQHF.

The chain carries TRBV27 and TRBJ1-1; D may be TRBD1 (6 bases). CDR1 is MNHEY and CDR2 is SMNVEV in the germline V gene (reference sequence). This CDR3 region has 14 residues. The V and J ends lost 6 bases and 1 base respectively, with 12 bases between them. The CDR3 nucleotides are TGTGCCAGCAGACCGTGGACAGAGAACACTGAAGCTTTCTTT. Protein: CASRPWTENTEAFF.

The CDR3 loop reads CASSPGRYEQYF. The CDR3 nucleotides read TGTGCCAGCAGCCCCGGGCGCTACGAGCAGTACTTC. V usage is TRBV6-2 or TRBV6-3 and J usage is TRBJ2-7; no firm D call. The CDR3 totals 12 residues. Trimming took off 6 bases at V and 3 bases at J, with 9 bases between the two ends. Germline CDR1 is MNHEY and CDR2 is SVGEGT.